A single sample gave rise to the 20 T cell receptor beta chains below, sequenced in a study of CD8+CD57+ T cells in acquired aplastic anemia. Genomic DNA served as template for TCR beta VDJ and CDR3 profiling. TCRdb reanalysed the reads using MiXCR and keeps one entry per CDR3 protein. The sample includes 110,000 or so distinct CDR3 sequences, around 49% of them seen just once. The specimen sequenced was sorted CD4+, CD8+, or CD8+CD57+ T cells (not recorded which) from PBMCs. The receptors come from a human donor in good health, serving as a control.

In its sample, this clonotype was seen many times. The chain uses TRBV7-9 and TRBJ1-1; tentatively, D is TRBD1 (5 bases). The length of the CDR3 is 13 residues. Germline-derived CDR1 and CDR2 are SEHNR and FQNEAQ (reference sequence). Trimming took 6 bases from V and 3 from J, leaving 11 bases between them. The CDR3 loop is CASRPRDDTEAFF. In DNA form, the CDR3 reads TGTGCCAGCAGGCCCAGGGATGACACTGAAGCTTTCTTT.

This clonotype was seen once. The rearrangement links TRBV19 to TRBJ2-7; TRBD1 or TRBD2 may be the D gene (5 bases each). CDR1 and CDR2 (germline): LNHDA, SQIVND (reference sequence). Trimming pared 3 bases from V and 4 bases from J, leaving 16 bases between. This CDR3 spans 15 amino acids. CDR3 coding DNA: TGTGCCAGTAGTATGGGTGGGACGGCCGAATACGAGCAGTACTTC. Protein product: CASSMGGTAEYEQYF.

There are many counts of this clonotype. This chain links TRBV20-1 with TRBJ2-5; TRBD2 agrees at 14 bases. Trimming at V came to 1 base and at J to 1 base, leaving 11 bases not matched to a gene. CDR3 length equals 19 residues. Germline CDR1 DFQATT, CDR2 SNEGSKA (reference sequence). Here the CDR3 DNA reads TGCAGTGCTAGAGGGGAGTTTAGGACTAGCGGGGGGCCCCAAGAGACCCAGTACTTC. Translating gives CSARGEFRTSGGPQETQYF.

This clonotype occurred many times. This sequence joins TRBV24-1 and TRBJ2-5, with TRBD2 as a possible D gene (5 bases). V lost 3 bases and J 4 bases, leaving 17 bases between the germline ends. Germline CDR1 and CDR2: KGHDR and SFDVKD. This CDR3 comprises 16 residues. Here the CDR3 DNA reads TGTGCCACCAGTGATCCTCAGGAAGCGGTGGGAGAGACCCAGTACTTC. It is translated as CATSDPQEAVGETQYF.

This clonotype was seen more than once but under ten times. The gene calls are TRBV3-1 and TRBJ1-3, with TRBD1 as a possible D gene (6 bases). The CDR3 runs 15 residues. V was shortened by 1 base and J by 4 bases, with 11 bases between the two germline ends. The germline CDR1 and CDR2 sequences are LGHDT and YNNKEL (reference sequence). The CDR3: CASSQGQGSGNTIYF. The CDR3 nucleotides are TGTGCCAGCAGCCAAGGTCAGGGGTCAGGAAACACCATATATTTT.

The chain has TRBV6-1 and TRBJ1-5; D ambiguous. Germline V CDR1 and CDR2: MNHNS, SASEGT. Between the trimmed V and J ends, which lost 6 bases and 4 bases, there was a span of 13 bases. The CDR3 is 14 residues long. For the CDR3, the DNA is TGTGCCAGCAGAAGTTTGGTCGGGAATCAGCCCCAGCATTTT. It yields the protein CASRSLVGNQPQHF.

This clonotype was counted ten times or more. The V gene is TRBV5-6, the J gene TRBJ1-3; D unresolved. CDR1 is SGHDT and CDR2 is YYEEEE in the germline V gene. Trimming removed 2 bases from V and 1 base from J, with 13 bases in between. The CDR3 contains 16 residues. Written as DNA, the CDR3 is TGTGCCAGCAGCTTAACCTGGCGGGATTCTGGAAACACCATATATTTT. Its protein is CASSLTWRDSGNTIYF.

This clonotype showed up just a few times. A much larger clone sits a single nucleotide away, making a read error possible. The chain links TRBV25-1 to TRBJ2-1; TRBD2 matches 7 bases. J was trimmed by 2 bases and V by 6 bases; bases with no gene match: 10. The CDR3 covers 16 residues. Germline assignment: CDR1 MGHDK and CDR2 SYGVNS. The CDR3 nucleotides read TGTGCCAGCAGCCTGGCGGGAGAAATTCCCTACAATGAGCAGTTCTTC. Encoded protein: CASSLAGEIPYNEQFF.

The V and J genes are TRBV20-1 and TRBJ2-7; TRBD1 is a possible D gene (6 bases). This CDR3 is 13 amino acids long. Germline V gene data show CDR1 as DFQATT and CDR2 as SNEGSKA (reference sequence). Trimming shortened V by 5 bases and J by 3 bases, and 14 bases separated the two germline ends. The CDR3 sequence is CSALTGLDYEQYF. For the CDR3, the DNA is TGCAGTGCTTTGACAGGCCTTGACTACGAGCAGTACTTC.

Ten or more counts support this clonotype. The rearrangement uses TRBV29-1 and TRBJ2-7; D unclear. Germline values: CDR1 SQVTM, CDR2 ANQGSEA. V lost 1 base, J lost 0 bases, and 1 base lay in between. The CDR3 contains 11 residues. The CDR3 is CSVEASYEQYF. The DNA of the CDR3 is TGCAGCGTTGAAGCCTCCTACGAGCAGTACTTC.

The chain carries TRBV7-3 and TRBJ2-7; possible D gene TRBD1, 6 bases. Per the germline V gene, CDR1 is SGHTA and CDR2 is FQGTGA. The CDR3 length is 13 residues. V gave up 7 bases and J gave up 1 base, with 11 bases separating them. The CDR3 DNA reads TGTGCCAGCAATGGGGGCGAGTCCTACGAGCAGTACTTC. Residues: CASNGGESYEQYF. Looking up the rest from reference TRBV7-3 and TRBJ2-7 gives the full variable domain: GAGVSQTPSNKVTEKGKYVELRCDPISGHTALYWYRQSLGQGPEFLIYFQGTGAADDSGLPNDRFFAVRPEGSVSTLKIQRTERGDSAVYLCASNGGESYEQYFGPGTRLTVT.

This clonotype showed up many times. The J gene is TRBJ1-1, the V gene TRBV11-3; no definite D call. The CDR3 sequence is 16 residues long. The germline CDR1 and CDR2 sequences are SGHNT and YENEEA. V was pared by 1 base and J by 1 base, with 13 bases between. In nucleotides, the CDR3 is TGTGCCAGCAGCTTAGGAAAGGGCCGGGCGAACACTGAAGCTTTCTTT. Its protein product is CASSLGKGRANTEAFF.

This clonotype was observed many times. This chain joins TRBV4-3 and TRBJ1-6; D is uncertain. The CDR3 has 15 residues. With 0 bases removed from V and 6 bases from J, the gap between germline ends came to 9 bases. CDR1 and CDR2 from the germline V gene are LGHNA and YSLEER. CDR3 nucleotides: TGCGCCAGCAGCCAAGAGGTGGGAACTAATTCACCCCTCCACTTT. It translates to CASSQEVGTNSPLHF.

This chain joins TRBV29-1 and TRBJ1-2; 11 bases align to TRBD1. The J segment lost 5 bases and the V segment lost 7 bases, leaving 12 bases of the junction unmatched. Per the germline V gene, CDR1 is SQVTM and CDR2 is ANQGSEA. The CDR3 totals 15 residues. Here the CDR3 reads CSAAVGTGGFYGYTF. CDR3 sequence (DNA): TGCAGCGCTGCTGTTGGGACAGGGGGTTTTTATGGCTACACCTTC. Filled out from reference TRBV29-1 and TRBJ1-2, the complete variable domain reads SAVISQKPSRDICQRGTSLTIQCQVDSQVTMMFWYRQQPGQSLTLIATANQGSEATYESGFVIDKFPISRPNLTFSTLTVSNMSPEDSSIYLCSAAVGTGGFYGYTFGSGTRLTVV.

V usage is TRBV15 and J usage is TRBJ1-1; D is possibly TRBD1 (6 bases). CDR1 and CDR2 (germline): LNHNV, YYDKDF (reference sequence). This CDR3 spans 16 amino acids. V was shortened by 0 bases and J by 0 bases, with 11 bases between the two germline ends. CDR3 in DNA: TGTGCCACCAGCAGAGACGGACAGTCCATGAACACTGAAGCTTTCTTT. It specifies CATSRDGQSMNTEAFF.

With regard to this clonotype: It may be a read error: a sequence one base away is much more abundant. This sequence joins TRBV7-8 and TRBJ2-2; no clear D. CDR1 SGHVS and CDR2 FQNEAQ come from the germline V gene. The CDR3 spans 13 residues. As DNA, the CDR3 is TGTGTCAGCAGTTACTCTGACACCGGGGAGCTGTTTTTT. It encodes CVSSYSDTGELFF. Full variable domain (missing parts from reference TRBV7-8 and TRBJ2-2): GAGVSQSPRYKVAKRGQDVALRCDPISGHVSLFWYQQALGQGPEFLTYFQNEAQLDKSGLPSDRFFAERPEGSVSTLKIQRTQQEDSAVYLCVSSYSDTGELFFGEGSRLTVL.

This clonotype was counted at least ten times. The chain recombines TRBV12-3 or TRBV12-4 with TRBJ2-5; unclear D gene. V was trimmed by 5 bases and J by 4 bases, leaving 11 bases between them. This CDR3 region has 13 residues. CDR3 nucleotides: TGTGCCAGCAGTCACAAGCGAGGAGAGACCCAGTACTTC. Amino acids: CASSHKRGETQYF.

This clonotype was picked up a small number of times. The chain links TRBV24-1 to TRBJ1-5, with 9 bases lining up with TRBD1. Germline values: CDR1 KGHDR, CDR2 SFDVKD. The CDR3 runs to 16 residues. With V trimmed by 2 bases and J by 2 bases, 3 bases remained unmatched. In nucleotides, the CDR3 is TGTGCCACCAGTGATTCGGACAGGGGTCGCAATCAGCCCCAGCATTTT. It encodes CATSDSDRGRNQPQHF.

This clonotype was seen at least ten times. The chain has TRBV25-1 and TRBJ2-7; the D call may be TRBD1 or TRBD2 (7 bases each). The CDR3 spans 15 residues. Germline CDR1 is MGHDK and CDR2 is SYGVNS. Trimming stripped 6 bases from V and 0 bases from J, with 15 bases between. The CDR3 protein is CASSPGGESSYEQYF. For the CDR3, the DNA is TGTGCCAGCAGCCCAGGGGGGGAAAGCTCCTACGAGCAGTACTTC.

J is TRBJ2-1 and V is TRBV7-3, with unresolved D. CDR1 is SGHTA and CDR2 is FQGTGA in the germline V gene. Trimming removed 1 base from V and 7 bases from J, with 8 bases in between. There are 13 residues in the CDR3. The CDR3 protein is CASSLIVGNEQFF. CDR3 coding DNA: TGTGCCAGCAGCTTAATAGTAGGGAATGAGCAGTTCTTC.